The 27 T cell receptor beta chains listed next were all sequenced from one sample in a study of memory CD4+ T cells and cytomegalovirus serostatus (dated by TCRdb to the late 2010s). A FACSAria II was used to sort memory CD4+ T cells, defined as single viable CD3+CD4+CD8-CD45RO+ cells. Library creation used the immunoSEQ multiplex PCR assay. TCRdb took over this immuneACCESS table, retaining in-frame rearrangements with V and J assigned. Such tables are incomplete; in checked studies, under half of the missing clones stem from an unresolved V gene, and the remainder is unexplained. The sample table lists under 85,000 clones, roughly 78% of them with a count of one. Approximately 2.4% of the sample rests with the top ten. The sample was memory CD4+ T cells from blood. The source is an adult in good health and CMV-seropositive.

V gene TRBV7-2 combines with J gene TRBJ1-2, with 11 bases matching TRBD1. V trimming: 5 bases; J trimming: 8 bases; junction bases outside the gene matches: 10. CDR3 length: 15 amino acids. Germline-derived CDR1 and CDR2 are SGHTA and FQGNSA. The CDR3 sequence: CASSQSADRGQGYTF. For the CDR3, the DNA is TGTGCCAGCAGCCAATCAGCGGACAGGGGGCAAGGCTACACCTTC.

The gene calls are TRBV19 and TRBJ1-4, with D uncertain. V shed 7 bases and J shed 0 bases, with 6 bases lying between them. The CDR3 sequence is 13 residues long. Germline CDR1 is LNHDA and CDR2 is SQIVND (reference sequence). The CDR3 DNA reads as TGTGCCAGTAAACAGACAACTAATGAAAAACTGTTTTTT. Translated: CASKQTTNEKLFF.

This clone was counted a few times. The rearrangement joins TRBV5-1 to TRBJ2-1, with TRBD1 matching over 7 bases. CDR3 length: 15 residues. V dropped 3 bases and J dropped 5; count of bases not matched to a gene: 8. The germline CDR1 and CDR2 sequences are SGHRS and YFSETQ. The CDR3 loop is CASSSWDSGNNEQFF. The CDR3 DNA reads TGCGCCAGCAGCTCATGGGACAGTGGGAACAATGAGCAGTTCTTC.

J is TRBJ2-5 and V is TRBV20-1; D is unclear. The germline V gene encodes CDR1 DFQATT and CDR2 SNEGSKA (reference sequence). CDR3 length: 11 amino acids. Trimming shortened V by 4 bases and J by 5 bases, and 8 bases separated the two germline ends. CDR3 amino acids: CSATLEETQYF. CDR3 DNA sequence: TGCAGTGCTACGCTAGAGGAGACCCAGTACTTC.

The chain is built from TRBV7-2 and TRBJ2-6; D remains unclear. The CDR3 covers 17 residues. The V gene's germline CDR1 is SGHTA and CDR2 FQGNSA. V was shortened by 0 bases and J by 1 base, with 10 bases between the two germline ends. CDR3 in DNA: TGTGCCAGCAGCTTAGCTTCCGGGTTTTCTGGGGCCAACGTCCTGACTTTC. Translated, it gives CASSLASGFSGANVLTF.

V gene TRBV7-2 combines with J gene TRBJ2-7; 13 positions agree with TRBD2. Germline V gene sequence: CDR1 SGHTA, CDR2 FQGNSA. V shed 2 bases, J shed 7 bases, and the junction held 17 bases outside the gene matches. CDR3 length equals 19 residues. Written as DNA, the CDR3 is TGTGCCAGCAGCTTATATTGGACTAGCGGGGGTTACCTTACGGCTGAGCAGTACTTC. Encoded protein: CASSLYWTSGGYLTAEQYF.

The chain couples TRBV2 to TRBJ1-4; D is perhaps TRBD1 (5 bases). Germline lookup yields CDR1 SNHLY and CDR2 FYNNEI. CDR3 length equals 15 residues. V lost 8 bases, J lost 7 bases, and 20 bases lay in between. The CDR3 nucleotides read TGTGCCAGCCGGGGGGGAGGGGCGGCGGTTGAAAAACTGTTTTTT. It is translated as CASRGGGAAVEKLFF.

This sequence joins TRBV5-4 and TRBJ1-6; D is ambiguous. The CDR3 loop spans 15 amino acids. V lost 0 bases, J lost 10 bases, and 14 bases lay in between. Germline-derived CDR1 and CDR2 are SGHNT and YYREEE (reference sequence). The CDR3 DNA reads as TGTGCCAGCAGCTTGGGACGGGAAGTGGGGTCACCCCTCCACTTT. It yields the protein CASSLGREVGSPLHF.

V gene TRBV5-1 combines with J gene TRBJ2-5, with 7 bases identical to TRBD2. CDR1 and CDR2 (germline): SGHRS, YFSETQ. V dropped 0 bases and J dropped 0; count of bases not matched to a gene: 2. The CDR3 is made up of 15 amino acids. The CDR3 reads CASSLGGSNQETQYF. In DNA, the CDR3 is TGCGCCAGCAGCTTGGGCGGGAGTAACCAAGAGACCCAGTACTTC.

In this sample, this clone turned up once. The J gene is TRBJ2-5, the V gene TRBV30; possible D gene TRBD2, 5 bases. In germline, CDR1 is GTSNPN, CDR2 SVGIG (reference sequence). Deletions cut 0 bases from V and 5 bases from J, with 16 bases between. There are 15 residues in the CDR3. CDR3 sequence: CAWSVIRGIGETQYF. CDR3 DNA: TGTGCCTGGAGTGTAATCAGAGGGATCGGGGAGACCCAGTACTTC.

This rearrangement joins TRBV19 to TRBJ1-1; 7 bases are a match to TRBD1. CDR3 length: 14 amino acids. The J segment lost 4 bases and the V segment lost 6 bases, leaving 8 bases of the junction unmatched. The germline CDR1 and CDR2 sequences are LNHDA and SQIVND (reference sequence). The CDR3 region has the DNA TGTGCCAGTAGATACAGGGGAGGAAGCACTGAAGCTTTCTTT. Translated, it gives CASRYRGGSTEAFF.

The sample holds a few counts of this clone. The V gene is TRBV7-2, the J gene TRBJ1-1; D might be TRBD1 (5 bases). Germline V gene sequence: CDR1 SGHTA, CDR2 FQGNSA. The germline V and J ends were trimmed by 1 base and 5 bases, with 14 bases remaining between them. The length of the CDR3 is 15 residues. The CDR3 here is CASSLGWQGGTEAFF. The CDR3 DNA is TGTGCCAGCAGCTTAGGTTGGCAGGGTGGTACTGAAGCTTTCTTT.

The V and J genes are TRBV30 and TRBJ1-2; TRBD1 matches 9 bases. Germline CDR1 reads GTSNPN; CDR2 reads SVGIG (reference sequence). The CDR3 contains 15 residues. V trimming: 3 bases; J trimming: 5 bases; junction bases outside the gene matches: 10. This CDR3 is CAWRGQGASSYGYTF. The CDR3 DNA follows: TGTGCCTGGAGGGGACAGGGAGCGTCTTCATATGGCTACACCTTC. Full variable domain (remainder filled in from reference TRBV30 and TRBJ1-2): SQTIHQWPATLVQPVGSPLSLECTVEGTSNPNLYWYRQAAGRGLQLLFYSVGIGQISSEVPQNLSASRPQDRQFILSSKKLLLSDSGFYLCAWRGQGASSYGYTFGSGTRLTVV.

The CDR3 spells CAWSATGETQYF. The CDR3 DNA follows: TGTGCCTGGAGTGCAACGGGAGAGACCCAGTACTTC. The V gene is TRBV30, the J gene TRBJ2-5; D unresolved. This CDR3 is 12 amino acids long. CDR1 and CDR2 (germline): GTSNPN, SVGIG (reference sequence). V dropped 1 base and J dropped 4 bases, with 7 bases sitting between them.

The chain combines TRBV19 with TRBJ2-3; 14 positions match TRBD2. The CDR3 covers 20 residues. V was clipped by 2 bases and J by 0 bases; unmatched bases: 10. Germline CDR1 is LNHDA and CDR2 is SQIVND (reference sequence). For the CDR3, the DNA is TGTGCCAGTAGTATACGGACTAGCGGGGGGCCCTACATAAGCACAGATACGCAGTATTTT. Protein: CASSIRTSGGPYISTDTQYF. The variable domain in full, with the rest retrieved from reference TRBV19 and TRBJ2-3, is DGGITQSPKYLFRKEGQNVTLSCEQNLNHDAMYWYRQDPGQGLRLIYYSQIVNDFQKGDIAEGYSVSREKKESFPLTVTSAQKNPTAFYLCASSIRTSGGPYISTDTQYFGPGTRLTVL.

The chain is built from TRBV19 and TRBJ1-1; tentatively, D is TRBD1 (6 bases). Looked up from germline, CDR1 is LNHDA and CDR2 is SQIVND (reference sequence). The CDR3 spans 15 residues. V lost 6 bases, J lost 2 bases, and 16 bases lay in between. CDR3 residues: CASRPSGTYNTEAFF. CDR3 in DNA: TGTGCCAGTAGACCATCCGGGACATATAACACTGAAGCTTTCTTT. The full variable domain, its missing parts supplied by reference TRBV19 and TRBJ1-1, is DGGITQSPKYLFRKEGQNVTLSCEQNLNHDAMYWYRQDPGQGLRLIYYSQIVNDFQKGDIAEGYSVSREKKESFPLTVTSAQKNPTAFYLCASRPSGTYNTEAFFGQGTRLTVV.

This chain connects TRBV9 to TRBJ2-3, with TRBD2 matching over 12 bases. The CDR3 covers 15 residues. V was pared by 7 bases and J by 4 bases, with 7 bases of the junction left unmatched. Germline V gene lookup returns CDR1 SGDLS and CDR2 YYNGEE. The CDR3 sequence is CASGPLAGGADTQYF. The CDR3 nucleotides are TGTGCCAGCGGACCTCTAGCGGGGGGGGCAGATACGCAGTATTTT.

This clone was found once. The rearrangement links TRBV5-1 to TRBJ1-1, with TRBD1 identical over 7 bases. V was pared by 4 bases and J by 4 bases, with 7 bases of the junction left unmatched. This CDR3 has 14 amino acids. Germline V CDR1 and CDR2: SGHRS, YFSETQ. The CDR3 coding sequence is TGCGCCAGCAGCGCATTGCAGGGGGGCACTGAAGCTTTCTTT. Its translation is CASSALQGGTEAFF.

As concerns this clone: This sample also contains other DNA sequences that code for the same CDR3. V is TRBV18 and J is TRBJ2-5, with TRBD1 as a possible D gene (5 bases). Germline-derived CDR1 and CDR2 are KGHSH and LQKENI. This CDR3 spans 14 amino acids. V gave up 0 bases and J gave up 1 base, with 6 bases separating them. CDR3 sequence: CASSPPTAQETQYF. The DNA for the CDR3 is TGTGCCAGCTCACCACCGACAGCCCAAGAGACCCAGTACTTC. The full variable domain, completed using reference TRBV18 and TRBJ2-5, is NAGVMQNPRHLVRRRGQEARLRCSPMKGHSHVYWYRQLPEEGLKFMVYLQKENIIDESGMPKERFSAEFPKEGPSILRIQQVVRGDSAAYFCASSPPTAQETQYFGPGTRLLVL.

This clone was seen once. The V gene is TRBV28, the J gene TRBJ1-2, with no clear D. Trimming removed 6 bases from V and 4 bases from J, with 12 bases in between. The CDR3 loop spans 13 amino acids. The V gene's germline CDR1 is MDHEN and CDR2 SYDVKM. As DNA, the CDR3 is TGTGCCAGCAGAAAAAAGATCGCCTATGGCTACACCTTC. Translating gives CASRKKIAYGYTF.

The rearrangement uses TRBV7-9 and TRBJ2-6; D is uncertain. The CDR3 is made up of 14 amino acids. Per germline, CDR1 SEHNR and CDR2 FQNEAQ (reference sequence). Trimming left V 4 bases short and J 0 bases short, with 4 bases between. CDR3 sequence reads: CASSSLSGANVLTF. The CDR3 nucleotides read TGTGCCAGCAGCTCCCTCTCTGGGGCCAACGTCCTGACTTTC.

The chain is built from TRBV10-1 and TRBJ2-5; no clear D gene. Germline-derived CDR1 and CDR2 are WNHNN and SYGVQD (reference sequence). The CDR3 length is 13 residues. V lost 5 bases and J lost 1, with 8 bases in between. The CDR3 sequence is CASSQQIQETQYF. CDR3 nucleotides: TGCGCCAGCAGTCAACAGATCCAAGAGACCCAGTACTTC.

V usage is TRBV27 and J usage is TRBJ2-2, with D perhaps matching TRBD1 (6 bases). The CDR3 has 14 residues. Trimming cost V 2 bases and J 4 bases, with 8 bases left between them. CDR1 is MNHEY, CDR2 SMNVEV, per germline (reference sequence). The CDR3 sequence is CASSLQGSTGELFF. As DNA, the CDR3 is TGTGCCAGCAGTTTACAGGGGAGCACCGGGGAGCTGTTTTTT.

The chain couples TRBV19 to TRBJ1-2, with 7 bases lining up with TRBD1. The CDR3 totals 15 residues. Per germline, CDR1 LNHDA and CDR2 SQIVND (reference sequence). The J segment lost 4 bases and the V segment lost 1 base, leaving 6 bases of the junction unmatched. Written as DNA, the CDR3 is TGTGCCAGTAGTATAGGATGGGACAGCCTCTATGGCTACACCTTC. Its protein product is CASSIGWDSLYGYTF.

The sample holds a few counts of this clone. This chain connects TRBV2 to TRBJ2-3; D remains ambiguous. V lost 1 base to trimming and J lost 4 bases, with 9 bases between them. The CDR3 is made up of 14 amino acids. Germline V gene sequence: CDR1 SNHLY, CDR2 FYNNEI. The CDR3 sequence is CASSEGEMADTQYF. Written as DNA, the CDR3 is TGTGCCAGCAGTGAAGGGGAAATGGCAGATACGCAGTATTTT.

The V and J genes are TRBV5-6 and TRBJ2-5, with 9 bases lining up with TRBD1. The CDR3 sequence is 15 residues long. Germline values: CDR1 SGHDT, CDR2 YYEEEE. The junction had 9 bases not matched to a gene; V was cut back by 4 bases and J by 5 bases. Here the CDR3 DNA reads TGTGCCAGCAGCCGCCAGGGACAGGGATCCGAGACCCAGTACTTC. The encoded protein is CASSRQGQGSETQYF.

The chain joins TRBV30 to TRBJ2-3, with a tentative D call TRBD2 (5 bases). The CDR3 runs 20 residues. CDR1 and CDR2 (germline): GTSNPN, SVGIG (reference sequence). Deletions cut 4 bases from V and 2 bases from J, with 31 bases between. CDR3 nucleotides: TGTGCCTGGACTAGCCGCCCGACTCACCCGCCCCCCACACACACAGATACGCAGTATTTT. Its protein is CAWTSRPTHPPPTHTDTQYF.